The clone carrying this TCR beta chain came up a few times. This sample was included in a study of immune characterization of retroperitoneal liposarcoma. The CDR3 length is 17 residues. Germline values: CDR1 MNHNS, CDR2 SASEGT. Trimming removed 1 base from V and 11 bases from J, with 26 bases in between. TCRdb independently ran MiXCR on the PCR reads; one entry per CDR3 protein. Of 1,500 to 2,000 distinct CDR3 sequences listed, under 65% are singletons. This clonotype was sampled from a male donor with retroperitoneal liposarcoma. Sequencing was carried out using tumor tissue. The chain carries TRBV6-1 and TRBJ2-5; tentatively, D is TRBD1 (7 bases). DNA for the CDR3: TGTGCCAGCAGTGAAGGAGCAGGGGGGAGCTCCTACAATGAGCAGTACTTC. Protein product: CASSEGAGGSSYNEQYF.